Sequencing of this TCR beta chain was carried out in a study of T cell changes during pregnancy in multiple sclerosis. V was pared by 7 bases and J by 6 bases, with 25 bases between. There are 16 residues in the CDR3. Germline V CDR1 and CDR2: SSHAT, FNYEAQ (reference sequence). Measured with immunoSEQ multiplex PCR; TCRdb has only the in-frame clones, and not every one. This table has around 57,000 clones, less than 95% appearing once. The rearrangement uses TRBV7-7 and TRBJ2-7, with a possible D match to TRBD2 (6 bases). The material sequenced was peripheral blood, taken in the third trimester of pregnancy. The clonotype originates from a female donor in good health, enrolled as a control in a pregnancy study. CDR3 protein: CASTTSPRRERPEQYF. The CDR3, as DNA: TGTGCCAGCACCACATCGCCCCGGCGGGAACGGCCCGAGCAGTACTTC.